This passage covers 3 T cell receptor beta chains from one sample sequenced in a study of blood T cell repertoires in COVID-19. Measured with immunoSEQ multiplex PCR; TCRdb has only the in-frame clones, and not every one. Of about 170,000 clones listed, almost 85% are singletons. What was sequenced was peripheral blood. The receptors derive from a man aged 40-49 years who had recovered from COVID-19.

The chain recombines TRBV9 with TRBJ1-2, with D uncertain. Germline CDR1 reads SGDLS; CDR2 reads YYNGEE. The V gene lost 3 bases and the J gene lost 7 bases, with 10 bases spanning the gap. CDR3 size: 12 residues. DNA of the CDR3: TGTGCCAGCAGCGCGCCCGACATTGGCTACACCTTC. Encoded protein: CASSAPDIGYTF.

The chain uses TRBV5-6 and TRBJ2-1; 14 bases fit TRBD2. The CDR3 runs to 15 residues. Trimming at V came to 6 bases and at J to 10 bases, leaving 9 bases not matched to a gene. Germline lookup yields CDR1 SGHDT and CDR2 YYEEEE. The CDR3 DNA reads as TGTGCCAGCAACGGTGGGACTAGCGGGGGCTGGGAGCAGTTCTTC. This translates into CASNGGTSGGWEQFF.

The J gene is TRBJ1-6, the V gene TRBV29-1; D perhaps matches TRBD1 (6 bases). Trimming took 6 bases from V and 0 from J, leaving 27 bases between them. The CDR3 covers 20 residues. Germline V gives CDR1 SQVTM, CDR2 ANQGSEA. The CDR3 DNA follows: TGCAGCGTCAACCCTGCCCCGCCCGAAACAGGGAGCTCCTATAATTCACCCCTCCACTTT. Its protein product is CSVNPAPPETGSSYNSPLHF.